The next 3 T cell receptor beta chains were all read from a single sample in a study of blood T cells in healthy people across ages. Together with a sample-barcoded 5' primer, a J-beta primer mix was included in a second PCR lasting roughly 6 to 12 cycles. TCRdb reanalysed the 5' RACE reads using MiXCR and keeps one entry per CDR3 protein. The sample yields 550,000 to 750,000 distinct CDR3 sequences, approximately 21% seen once. Sequencing input: blood. The receptors were gathered from a man between 65 and 79 years old in good health.

This clonotype was observed a few times. V gene TRBV7-9 combines with J gene TRBJ2-1, with D uncertain. The germline V gene encodes CDR1 SEHNR and CDR2 FQNEAQ (reference sequence). CDR3 length: 11 residues. With 4 bases removed from V and 8 bases from J, the gap between germline ends came to 6 bases. The CDR3 DNA follows: TGTGCCAGCAGCTCAGATGATGAGCAGTTCTTC. Its protein is CASSSDDEQFF.

The chain combines TRBV24-1 with TRBJ2-5; D remains unclear. The J call may not be correct, given that the DNA end is closer to TRBJ2-1. Per the germline V gene, CDR1 is KGHDR and CDR2 is SFDVKD. The CDR3 totals 11 residues. CDR3 protein: CATSFHNEQFF. CDR3 nucleotides: TGTGCCACCAGTTTCCACAATGAGCAGTTCTTC.

This clonotype was counted between two and nine times. The V call is TRBV2, the J call TRBJ2-1; TRBD1 matches at 10 bases. V trimming: 8 bases; J trimming: 6 bases; junction bases outside the gene matches: 10. Germline lookup yields CDR1 SNHLY and CDR2 FYNNEI. This CDR3 has 15 residues. The CDR3, as DNA: TGTGCCAGCGCCCGGGACAGGGGCCCTAGCAATGAGCAGTTCTTC. This codes for CASARDRGPSNEQFF.